Below, 27 T cell receptor beta chains from the same sample are listed, as sequenced in a study of blood T cells in healthy people across ages (dated by TCRdb to between 2014 and 2017). Receptor amplification or capture employed 5' RACE. Instrument on record: Illumina HiSeq 2500. The second PCR ran for roughly 7 to 12 cycles and used a J-beta primer mix along with a sample-barcoded 5' primer. The public reads were quality trimmed at Q25 with fastp and then assembled into clones with MiXCR by TCRdb, keeping productive beta chains. A single entry per CDR3 protein holds the most common genes and DNA from its merged rows. The sample yields 1.2 million to 1.5 million distinct CDR3 sequences; 42% were counted once. Roughly 7.9% of the sample is taken by the ten largest. Input material: blood. All receptors come from a woman between 18 and 29 years old in good health.

The gene calls are TRBV30 and TRBJ2-7; D perhaps matches TRBD1 (8 bases). The V and J ends lost 4 bases and 0 bases respectively, with 10 bases between them. The CDR3 runs 13 residues. CDR1 and CDR2 from the germline V gene are GTSNPN and SVGIG (reference sequence). CDR3 in DNA: TGTGCCTGGAACAGGGGGGGCTCCTACGAGCAGTACTTC. It translates to CAWNRGGSYEQYF.

A word on this clonotype: A junction boundary mismatches the germline segment, possibly from a read error. The CDR3 nucleotides read TGCAGCGTTGAGCAAAGCTACTCCTGCGAGCAGTACTTC. It translates to CSVEQSYSCEQYF. The chain is built from TRBV29-1 and TRBJ2-7, with D hard to call. The CDR3 totals 13 residues. The V gene's germline CDR1 is SQVTM and CDR2 ANQGSEA.

This clonotype showed up just a few times. J is TRBJ2-3 and V is TRBV5-1; 13 bases are shared with TRBD2. The CDR3 covers 16 residues. J was trimmed by 4 bases and V by 3 bases; bases with no gene match: 5. From germline, CDR1 is SGHRS and CDR2 YFSETQ. The CDR3 sequence is CASSSTSGGVADTQYF. For the CDR3, the DNA is TGCGCCAGCAGCTCAACTAGCGGGGGGGTCGCAGATACGCAGTATTTT.

This chain uses TRBV12-3 or TRBV12-4 with TRBJ2-1; D remains ambiguous. Trimming took 6 bases from V and 0 from J, leaving 12 bases between them. The CDR3 has 15 residues. The CDR3 loop reads CASSRTPSSYNEQFF. CDR3 nucleotides: TGTGCCAGCAGCCGGACCCCTTCCTCCTACAATGAGCAGTTCTTC.

The chain links TRBV20-1 to TRBJ2-7, with TRBD2 identical over 11 bases. V shed 0 bases, J shed 4 bases, and the junction held 11 bases outside the gene matches. Germline values: CDR1 DFQATT, CDR2 SNEGSKA (reference sequence). The length of the CDR3 is 17 residues. This chain's CDR3 is CSARDRDPSGGLYEQYF. DNA for the CDR3: TGCAGTGCTAGAGATCGGGACCCTAGCGGGGGGTTATACGAGCAGTACTTC.

The gene calls are TRBV2 and TRBJ2-3; no reliable D call. V lost 8 bases and J 9 bases, leaving 9 bases between the germline ends. CDR3 length: 10 residues. Germline-derived CDR1 and CDR2 are SNHLY and FYNNEI. The CDR3 DNA follows: TGTGCCAGCGAGGTCAAGACGCAGTATTTT. The encoded protein is CASEVKTQYF.

This clonotype occurred a few times. The CDR3 bases are TGTGCCAGCAGCTATGACACCAACCTCGACTACGAGCAGTACTTC. The encoded protein is CASSYDTNLDYEQYF. The V gene is TRBV11-2, the J gene TRBJ2-7; no clear D. Germline values: CDR1 SGHAT, CDR2 FQNNGV. The CDR3 contains 15 residues. V gave up 4 bases and J gave up 3 bases, with 16 bases separating them. Full variable domain (outside the CDR3, taken from reference TRBV11-2 and TRBJ2-7): EAGVAQSPRYKIIEKRQSVAFWCNPISGHATLYWYQQILGQGPKLLIQFQNNGVVDDSQLPKDRFSAERLKGVDSTLKIQPAKLEDSAVYLCASSYDTNLDYEQYFGPGTRLTVT.

The chain has TRBV4-2 and TRBJ2-3; 11 nucleotides line up with TRBD2. Germline assignment: CDR1 LGHNA and CDR2 YNFKEQ. V lost 4 bases, J lost 2 bases, and 11 bases stayed unmatched. This CDR3 has 18 residues. This chain's CDR3 is CASSLQLAGEGPTDTQYF. The CDR3 region has the DNA TGTGCCAGCAGCCTTCAACTAGCGGGAGAGGGACCCACAGATACGCAGTATTTT.

This clonotype was seen only a few times. This sequence joins TRBV7-9 and TRBJ2-1, with 8 nucleotides matching TRBD2. The CDR3 loop spans 17 amino acids. Germline lookup yields CDR1 SEHNR and CDR2 FQNEAQ (reference sequence). The J segment lost 2 bases and the V segment lost 5 bases, leaving 11 bases of the junction unmatched. Written as DNA, the CDR3 is TGTGCCAGCAGCCGTAATCTAGCGGGCTATACCTACAATGAGCAGTTCTTC. It is translated as CASSRNLAGYTYNEQFF.

This clonotype has only a few counts. The chain uses TRBV11-3 and TRBJ2-5; 8 positions match TRBD1. This CDR3 is 17 amino acids long. Germline-derived CDR1 and CDR2 are SGHNT and YENEEA. J lost 5 bases, V lost 1 base, and 12 bases had no gene match. DNA of the CDR3: TGTGCCAGCAGCTTAGGAGGGCGGACAGGGTTTCTGGAGACCCAGTACTTC. Its protein is CASSLGGRTGFLETQYF.

This clonotype was counted ten times or more. The chain has TRBV10-3 and TRBJ2-5; D is unresolved. The germline CDR1 and CDR2 sequences are ENHRY and SYGVKD. The CDR3 is made up of 13 amino acids. V lost 0 bases to trimming and J lost 7 bases, with 9 bases between them. The CDR3 nucleotides read TGTGCCATCAGTGAGTCCCTCGGTATGACCCAGTACTTC. Translated, it gives CAISESLGMTQYF.

V and J are TRBV28 and TRBJ2-1, with 11 bases matching TRBD2. TRBJ2-7 explains the end of the DNA better; the J call may be wrong. CDR1 and CDR2 from the germline V gene are MDHEN and SYDVKM. The CDR3 sequence is 15 residues long. The CDR3 coding sequence is TGTGCCAGCAGTTTTGGACTAGCGGGCTACAATGAGCAGTACTTC. Translation: CASSFGLAGYNEQYF.

This clonotype turned up a few times. CDR3 protein: CAIADSVAYEQYF. As DNA, the CDR3 is TGTGCCATCGCAGACAGCGTCGCCTACGAGCAGTACTTC. J is TRBJ2-7 and V is TRBV10-3; D is possibly TRBD1 (5 bases). The CDR3 extends over 13 amino acids. Germline CDR1 ENHRY, CDR2 SYGVKD. V was cut by 8 bases and J by 2 bases, with 13 bases left in between.

This chain links TRBV28 with TRBJ2-5; the D gene could be TRBD1 or TRBD2 (5 bases each). Between the trimmed V and J ends, which lost 2 bases and 5 bases, there was a span of 12 bases. The CDR3 is made up of 14 amino acids. Germline-derived CDR1 and CDR2 are MDHEN and SYDVKM. The CDR3, as DNA: TGTGCCAGCAGTTTAAGGGACGTGAGGGAGACCCAGTACTTC. Its protein is CASSLRDVRETQYF. Combining the CDR3 with reference TRBV28 and TRBJ2-5 gives the whole variable domain DVKVTQSSRYLVKRTGEKVFLECVQDMDHENMFWYRQDPGLGLRLIYFSYDVKMKEKGDIPEGYSVSREKKERFSLILESASTNQTSMYLCASSLRDVRETQYFGPGTRLLVL.

The V and J genes are TRBV20-1 and TRBJ2-7; TRBD2 agrees at 8 bases. The CDR3 has 13 residues. Per germline, CDR1 DFQATT and CDR2 SNEGSKA (reference sequence). The trim removed 4 bases at V and 0 bases at J, leaving 2 bases unmatched. The CDR3 loop reads CSAIAGSSYEQYF. The DNA of the CDR3 is TGCAGTGCTATAGCGGGAAGCTCCTACGAGCAGTACTTC.

The rearrangement uses TRBV5-1 and TRBJ2-3; 11 nucleotides line up with TRBD2. The CDR3 has 16 amino acids. Germline-derived CDR1 and CDR2 are SGHRS and YFSETQ. V shed 0 bases and J 5 bases; nucleotides not matched to a gene: 5. This chain's CDR3 is CASSLAASGGKDTQYF. In DNA, the CDR3 is TGCGCCAGCAGCTTGGCCGCTAGCGGGGGGAAAGATACGCAGTATTTT.

This clonotype was picked up a small number of times. The chain joins TRBV6-1 to TRBJ2-5, with D perhaps assigned TRBD1 or TRBD2 (5 bases each). In germline, CDR1 is MNHNS, CDR2 SASEGT. The CDR3 spans 15 residues. With 6 bases removed from V and 2 bases from J, the gap between germline ends came to 16 bases. CDR3 nucleotide sequence: TGTGCCAGCAGCAAGGGACCCGAAACTCAAGAGACCCAGTACTTC. Amino acid sequence: CASSKGPETQETQYF.

The chain links TRBV4-1 to TRBJ2-7; D is perhaps TRBD2 (6 bases). The germline V gene has CDR1 MGHRA and CDR2 YSYEKL. The CDR3 sequence is 14 residues long. Deletions cut 0 bases from V and 3 bases from J, with 9 bases between. CDR3 amino acids: CASSQDRLVYEQYF. The CDR3 nucleotides are TGCGCCAGCAGCCAAGATAGACTAGTCTACGAGCAGTACTTC.

V and J are TRBV7-2 and TRBJ2-3; D may be TRBD1 (5 bases). Per germline, CDR1 SGHTA and CDR2 FQGNSA. The CDR3 contains 14 residues. V gave up 5 bases and J gave up 2 bases, with 11 bases separating them. Here the CDR3 reads CASSVRQNTDTQYF. For the CDR3, the DNA is TGTGCCAGCAGCGTCAGACAGAACACAGATACGCAGTATTTT.

J is TRBJ1-4 and V is TRBV10-3, with a weak D call TRBD1 (6 bases). V lost 0 bases to trimming and J lost 6 bases, with 14 bases between them. CDR1 is ENHRY, CDR2 SYGVKD, per germline. The CDR3 has 16 amino acids. Here the CDR3 reads CAISESIRRGDEKLFF. In DNA, the CDR3 is TGTGCCATCAGTGAGTCGATTCGCAGGGGAGATGAAAAACTGTTTTTT.

This chain links TRBV6-5 with TRBJ1-4; perhaps TRBD1 as D (5 bases). Trimming left V 7 bases short and J 7 bases short, with 16 bases between. This CDR3 has 14 residues. Germline CDR1 reads MNHEY; CDR2 reads SVGAGI. The CDR3 region is CASNQGQGGEKLFF. The CDR3 nucleotides are TGTGCCAGCAACCAAGGGCAGGGTGGTGAAAAACTGTTTTTT.

The chain is built from TRBV19 and TRBJ2-3; D perhaps matches TRBD1 (5 bases). CDR1 and CDR2 from the germline V gene are LNHDA and SQIVND (reference sequence). The CDR3 length is 15 residues. Trimming removed 1 base at V and 5 bases at J, with 13 bases between. This chain's CDR3 is CASSIVPGMRDTQYF. In nucleotides, the CDR3 is TGTGCCAGTAGTATAGTACCAGGGATGAGAGATACGCAGTATTTT.

This clonotype occurred a few times. The rearrangement joins TRBV20-1 to TRBJ2-5; 7 nucleotides agree with TRBD2. Trimming cost V 3 bases and J 6 bases; bases outside gene matches: 10. The CDR3 is 14 amino acids. In germline, CDR1 is DFQATT, CDR2 SNEGSKA (reference sequence). The CDR3 spells CSASDGLVGQTQYF. DNA of the CDR3: TGCAGTGCTAGCGACGGACTAGTAGGTCAGACCCAGTACTTC.

The chain couples TRBV5-1 to TRBJ2-1; 8 bases are shared with TRBD2. Germline-derived CDR1 and CDR2 are SGHRS and YFSETQ. The CDR3 sequence is 16 residues long. Trimming removed 0 bases from V and 3 bases from J; junction bases left unmatched: 5. The CDR3 sequence is CASSLGEREFYNEQFF. The CDR3 DNA reads as TGCGCCAGCAGCTTGGGGGAGCGGGAGTTCTACAATGAGCAGTTCTTC. The variable domain in full, completed from reference TRBV5-1 and TRBJ2-1, reads KAGVTQTPRYLIKTRGQQVTLSCSPISGHRSVSWYQQTPGQGLQFLFEYFSETQRNKGNFPGRFSGRQFSNSRSEMNVSTLELGDSALYLCASSLGEREFYNEQFFGPGTRLTVL.

CDR3 coding DNA: TGTGCCAGCAGCCGGCAGCCGACTAGCGCTCCCGGGGAGCTGTTTTTT. It encodes CASSRQPTSAPGELFF. J is TRBJ2-2 and V is TRBV6-6; 8 bases line up with TRBD2. The CDR3 sequence is 16 residues long. Germline CDR1 MNHNY, CDR2 SVGAGI (reference sequence). V shed 6 bases and J 6 bases; nucleotides not matched to a gene: 12.

The chain carries TRBV12-3 or TRBV12-4 and TRBJ2-1, with D perhaps given as TRBD1 or TRBD2 (5 bases each). This CDR3 has 14 residues. Trimming took off 6 bases at V and 4 bases at J, with 13 bases between the two ends. The CDR3 reads CASRMTGPYNEQFF. CDR3 DNA sequence: TGTGCCAGCAGAATGACGGGGCCTTACAATGAGCAGTTCTTC.

The chain links TRBV12-5 to TRBJ2-7; D remains ambiguous. The CDR3 covers 14 residues. The V gene's germline CDR1 is LGHNT and CDR2 FRNRAP. V lost 5 bases to trimming and J lost 2 bases, with 13 bases between them. CDR3 coding DNA: TGTGCTAGTGGTCCCCCTCGCCGGCCCTACGAGCAGTACTTC. Amino acid sequence: CASGPPRRPYEQYF.